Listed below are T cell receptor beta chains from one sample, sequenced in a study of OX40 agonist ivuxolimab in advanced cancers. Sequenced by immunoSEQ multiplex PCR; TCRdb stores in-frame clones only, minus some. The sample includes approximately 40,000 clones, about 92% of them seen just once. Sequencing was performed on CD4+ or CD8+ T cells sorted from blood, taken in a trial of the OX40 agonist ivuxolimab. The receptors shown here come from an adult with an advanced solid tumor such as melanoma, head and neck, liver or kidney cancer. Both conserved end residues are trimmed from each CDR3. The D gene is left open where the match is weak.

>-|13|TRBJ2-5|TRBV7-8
ASSLAIGGPETQY
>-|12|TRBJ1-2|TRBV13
ASSLGGSTYGYT
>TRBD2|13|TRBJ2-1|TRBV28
ASTLGLAAYNEQF
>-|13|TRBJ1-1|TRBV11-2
ASSAIGRWGTEAF
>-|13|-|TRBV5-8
ASSLEGRFFYEQY
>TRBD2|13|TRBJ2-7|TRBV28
ASRSTSGVYYEQY
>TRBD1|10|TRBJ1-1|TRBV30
AWNRGYTEAF
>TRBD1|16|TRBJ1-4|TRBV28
ASTGGVYRGGFGEKLF
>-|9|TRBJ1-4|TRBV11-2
ASSLAGELF
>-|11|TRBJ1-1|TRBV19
ASSEGINTEAF
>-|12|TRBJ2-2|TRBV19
ATSMGADTGELF
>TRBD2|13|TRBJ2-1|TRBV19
ASSSRTSGLNEQF
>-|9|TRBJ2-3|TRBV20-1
SALISDTQY
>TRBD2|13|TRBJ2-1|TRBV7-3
ASSLASGEYNEQF
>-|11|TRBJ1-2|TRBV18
ASSPTALYGYT
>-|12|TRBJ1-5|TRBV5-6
ASSSYLSNQPQH
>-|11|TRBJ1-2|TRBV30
AWSKAVNYGYT
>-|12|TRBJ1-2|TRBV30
AWSVYRGTYGYT
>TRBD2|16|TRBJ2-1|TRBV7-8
ASSSYYLGAGGLNEQF
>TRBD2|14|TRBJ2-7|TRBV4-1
ASSQDRPSGNYEQY
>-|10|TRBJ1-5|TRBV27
ASTTGGQPQH
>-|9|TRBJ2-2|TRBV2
AIEGAGELF
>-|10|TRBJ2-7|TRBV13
ASSLGRGEQY
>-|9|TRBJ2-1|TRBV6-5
ASSIRNEQF
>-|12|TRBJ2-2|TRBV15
ATSRVGIGGELF
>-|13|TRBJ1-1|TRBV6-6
ASSYARTQDTEAF
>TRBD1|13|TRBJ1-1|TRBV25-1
ASSDRTGPTDEAF
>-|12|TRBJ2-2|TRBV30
AWSSGRGTGELF
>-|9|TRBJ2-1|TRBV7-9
ASSLDREQF
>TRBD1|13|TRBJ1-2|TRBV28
ASTRMTGGYYGYT
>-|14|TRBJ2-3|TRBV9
ASSVSTASGADTQY
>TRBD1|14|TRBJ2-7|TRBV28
ASSLQTGTGEYEQY
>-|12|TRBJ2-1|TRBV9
ASSVDYLYNEQF
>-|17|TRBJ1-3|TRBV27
ASSPPPDSTGFSGNTIY
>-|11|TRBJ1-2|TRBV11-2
ASSFGVSYGYT
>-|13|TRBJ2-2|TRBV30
AWSVLAGGTGELF
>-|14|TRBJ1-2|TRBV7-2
ASSSLASVSGYGYT
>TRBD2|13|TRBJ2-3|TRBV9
ASSVTGTSFDTQY
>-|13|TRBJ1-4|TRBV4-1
ASSSRPATNEKLF
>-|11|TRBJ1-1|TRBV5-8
ASSLTENTEAF
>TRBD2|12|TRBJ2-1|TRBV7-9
ASSLRTSWNEQF
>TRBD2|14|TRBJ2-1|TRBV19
ASSYSLAGALHEQF
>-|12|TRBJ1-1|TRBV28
ASSLIGAPDEAF
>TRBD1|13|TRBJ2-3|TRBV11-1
ASSQYRGATDTQY
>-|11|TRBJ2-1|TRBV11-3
ASSLGQYNEQF
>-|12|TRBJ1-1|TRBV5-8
ASSLGLTRTEAF
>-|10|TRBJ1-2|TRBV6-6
ASRQEVGGYT
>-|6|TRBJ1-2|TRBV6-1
ASSGYT
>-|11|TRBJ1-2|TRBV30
AWSPGGLGGYT
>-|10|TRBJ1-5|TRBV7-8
ASSSFGEPQH
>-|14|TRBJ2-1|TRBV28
ASSFTAPSSYNEQF
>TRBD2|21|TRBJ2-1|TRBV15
ATSTRDSPISESGRRSYNEQF
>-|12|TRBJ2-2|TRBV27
ASSPFLGAGELF
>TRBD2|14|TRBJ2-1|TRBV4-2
ASSQESSGRYNEQF
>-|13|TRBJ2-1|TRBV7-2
ASSSQGQSRHEQF